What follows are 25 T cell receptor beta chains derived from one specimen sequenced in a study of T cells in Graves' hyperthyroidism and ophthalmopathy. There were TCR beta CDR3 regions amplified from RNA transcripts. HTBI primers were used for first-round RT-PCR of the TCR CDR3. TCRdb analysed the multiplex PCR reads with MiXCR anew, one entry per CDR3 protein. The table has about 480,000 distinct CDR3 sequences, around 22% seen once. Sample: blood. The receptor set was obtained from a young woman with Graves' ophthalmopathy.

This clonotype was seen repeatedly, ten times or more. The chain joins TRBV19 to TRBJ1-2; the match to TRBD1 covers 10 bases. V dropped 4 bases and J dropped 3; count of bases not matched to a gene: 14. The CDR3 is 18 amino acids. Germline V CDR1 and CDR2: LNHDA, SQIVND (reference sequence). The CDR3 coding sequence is TGTGCCAGTAGTAGTCCACACCCTCGGGACAGGGGAGACTATGGCTACACCTTC. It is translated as CASSSPHPRDRGDYGYTF.

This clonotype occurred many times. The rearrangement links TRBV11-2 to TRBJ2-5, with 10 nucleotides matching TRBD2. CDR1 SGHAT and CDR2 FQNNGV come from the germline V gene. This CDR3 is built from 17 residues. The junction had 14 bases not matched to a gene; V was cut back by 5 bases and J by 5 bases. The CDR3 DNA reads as TGTGCCAGCAGCCCACGACTAGCGGGTTACTCGGGGGAGACCCAGTACTTC. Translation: CASSPRLAGYSGETQYF.

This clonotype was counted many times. The CDR3 DNA sequence: TGTGCCACCAGCAGAGGGTGGGGGTCAGGGAACACTGAAGCTTTCTTT. This translates into CATSRGWGSGNTEAFF. The V call is TRBV15, the J call TRBJ1-1; TRBD1 might be the D (5 bases). This CDR3 is 16 amino acids long. Per germline, CDR1 LNHNV and CDR2 YYDKDF (reference sequence). The ends were cut back, 1 base at V and 1 base at J, with 13 bases in the middle.

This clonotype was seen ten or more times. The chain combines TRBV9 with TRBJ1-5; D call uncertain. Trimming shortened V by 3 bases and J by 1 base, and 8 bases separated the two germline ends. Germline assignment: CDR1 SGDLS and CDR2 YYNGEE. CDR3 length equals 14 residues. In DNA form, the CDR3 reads TGTGCCAGCAGCGGGACGGAGAGCAATCAGCCCCAGCATTTT. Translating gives CASSGTESNQPQHF.

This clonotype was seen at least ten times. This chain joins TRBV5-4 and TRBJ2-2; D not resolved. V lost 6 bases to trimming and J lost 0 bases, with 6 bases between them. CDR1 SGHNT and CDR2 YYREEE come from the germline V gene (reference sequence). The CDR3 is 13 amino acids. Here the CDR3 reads CASNPANTGELFF. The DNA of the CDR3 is TGTGCCAGCAACCCAGCGAACACCGGGGAGCTGTTTTTT.

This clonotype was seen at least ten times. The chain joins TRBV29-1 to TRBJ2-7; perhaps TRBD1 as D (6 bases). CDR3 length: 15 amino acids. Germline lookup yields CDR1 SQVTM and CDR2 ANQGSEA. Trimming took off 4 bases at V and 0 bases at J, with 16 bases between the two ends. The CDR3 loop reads CSVGVGAAFSYEQYF. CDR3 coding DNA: TGCAGCGTTGGGGTGGGGGCGGCCTTCTCCTACGAGCAGTACTTC.

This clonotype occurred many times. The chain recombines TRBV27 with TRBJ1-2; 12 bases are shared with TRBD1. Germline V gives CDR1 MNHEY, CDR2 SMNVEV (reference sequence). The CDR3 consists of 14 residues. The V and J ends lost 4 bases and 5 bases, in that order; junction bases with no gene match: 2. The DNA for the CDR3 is TGTGCCAGCAGTTGGGGACAGGGGGCTTATGGCTACACCTTC. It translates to CASSWGQGAYGYTF.

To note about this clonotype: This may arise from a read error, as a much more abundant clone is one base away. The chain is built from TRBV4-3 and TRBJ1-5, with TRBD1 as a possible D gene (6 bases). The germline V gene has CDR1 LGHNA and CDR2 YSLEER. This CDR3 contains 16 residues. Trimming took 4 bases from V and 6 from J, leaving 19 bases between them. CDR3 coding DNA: TGCGCCAGCAGCCGAATACACAGGGCGAACGGTCAGCCCCAGCATTTT. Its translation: CASSRIHRANGQPQHF.

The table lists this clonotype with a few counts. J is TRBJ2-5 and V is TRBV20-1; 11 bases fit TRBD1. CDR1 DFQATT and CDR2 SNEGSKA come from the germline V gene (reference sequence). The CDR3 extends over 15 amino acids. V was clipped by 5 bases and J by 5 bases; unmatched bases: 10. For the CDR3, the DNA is TGCAGTGCTCCACTATTCAGGGACAGGGGGGAGACCCAGTACTTC. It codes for CSAPLFRDRGETQYF.

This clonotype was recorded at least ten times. CDR3 bases: TGTGCCAGCAGTTACTCTCTCGGGGATGAGCAGTTCTTC. It codes for CASSYSLGDEQFF. The J gene is TRBJ2-1, the V gene TRBV6-5; D might be TRBD2 (5 bases). Trimming pared 0 bases from V and 8 bases from J, leaving 8 bases between. Germline CDR1 and CDR2: MNHEY and SVGAGI. The CDR3 sequence is 13 residues long.

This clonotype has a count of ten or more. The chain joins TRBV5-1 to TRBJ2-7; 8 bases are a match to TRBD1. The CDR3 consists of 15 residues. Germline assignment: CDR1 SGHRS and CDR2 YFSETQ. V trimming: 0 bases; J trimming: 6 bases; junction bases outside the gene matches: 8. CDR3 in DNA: TGCGCCAGCAGCTTGGATTTGACAGGGGATCCCGAGCAGTACTTC. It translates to CASSLDLTGDPEQYF.

The CDR3 sequence: CASSRHQGGSQPQHF. The CDR3 DNA reads TGTGCCAGCAGCCGTCATCAGGGTGGGAGTCAGCCCCAGCATTTT. This chain links TRBV12-3 or TRBV12-4 with TRBJ1-5, with D tentatively TRBD1 (5 bases). Between the trimmed V and J ends, which lost 6 bases and 6 bases, there was a span of 18 bases. CDR3 length equals 15 residues.

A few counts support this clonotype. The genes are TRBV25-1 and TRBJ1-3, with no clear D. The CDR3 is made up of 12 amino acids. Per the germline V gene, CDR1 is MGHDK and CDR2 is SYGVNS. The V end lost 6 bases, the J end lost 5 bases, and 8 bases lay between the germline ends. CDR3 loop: CASRGERNTIYF. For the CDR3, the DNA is TGTGCCAGCAGGGGAGAGCGAAACACCATATATTTT.

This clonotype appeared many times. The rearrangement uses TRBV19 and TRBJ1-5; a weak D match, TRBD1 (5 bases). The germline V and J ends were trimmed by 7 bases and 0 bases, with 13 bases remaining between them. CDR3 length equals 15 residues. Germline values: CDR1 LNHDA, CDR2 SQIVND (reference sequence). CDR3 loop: CASIADKLSNQPQHF. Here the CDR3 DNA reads TGTGCCAGTATAGCGGACAAACTTAGCAATCAGCCCCAGCATTTT.

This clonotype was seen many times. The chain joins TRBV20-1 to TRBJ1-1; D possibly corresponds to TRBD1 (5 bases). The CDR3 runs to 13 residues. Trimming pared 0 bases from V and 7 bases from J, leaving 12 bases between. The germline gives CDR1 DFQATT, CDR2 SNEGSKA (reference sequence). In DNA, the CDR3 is TGCAGTGCTAGAGAAGCAGGGTACTTTGAAGCTTTCTTT. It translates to CSAREAGYFEAFF.

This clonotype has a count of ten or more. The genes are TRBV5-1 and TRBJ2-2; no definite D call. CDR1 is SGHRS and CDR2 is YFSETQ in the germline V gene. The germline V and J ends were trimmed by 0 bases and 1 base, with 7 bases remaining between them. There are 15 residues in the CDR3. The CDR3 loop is CASSLAGQNTGELFF. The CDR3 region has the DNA TGCGCCAGCAGCTTGGCCGGGCAGAACACCGGGGAGCTGTTTTTT.

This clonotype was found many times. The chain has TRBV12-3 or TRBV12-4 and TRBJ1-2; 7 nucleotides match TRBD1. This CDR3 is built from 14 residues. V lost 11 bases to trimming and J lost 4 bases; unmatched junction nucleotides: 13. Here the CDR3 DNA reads TGTGCCTCAAAGACAGGGCTCGGCCTCTATGGCTACACCTTC. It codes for CASKTGLGLYGYTF.

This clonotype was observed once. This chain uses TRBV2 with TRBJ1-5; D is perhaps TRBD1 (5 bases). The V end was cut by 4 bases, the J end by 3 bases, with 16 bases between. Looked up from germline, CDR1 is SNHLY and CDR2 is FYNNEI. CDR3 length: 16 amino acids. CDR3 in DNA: TGTGCCAGCAGTGGCGAAGGGGCTGGCCTCAATCAGCCCCAGCATTTT. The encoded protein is CASSGEGAGLNQPQHF.

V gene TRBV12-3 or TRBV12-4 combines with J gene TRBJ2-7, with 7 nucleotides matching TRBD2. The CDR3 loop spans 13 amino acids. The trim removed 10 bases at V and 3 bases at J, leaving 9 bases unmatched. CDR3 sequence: CAIQRDRHYEQYF. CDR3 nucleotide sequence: TGTGCCATCCAGCGGGACCGGCACTACGAGCAGTACTTC.

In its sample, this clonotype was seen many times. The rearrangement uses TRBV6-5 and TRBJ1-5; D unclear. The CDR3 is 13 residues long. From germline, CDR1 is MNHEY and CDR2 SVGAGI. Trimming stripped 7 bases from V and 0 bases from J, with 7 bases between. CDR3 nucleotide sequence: TGTGCCAGCACAAAGGTTAGCAATCAGCCCCAGCATTTT. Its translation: CASTKVSNQPQHF.

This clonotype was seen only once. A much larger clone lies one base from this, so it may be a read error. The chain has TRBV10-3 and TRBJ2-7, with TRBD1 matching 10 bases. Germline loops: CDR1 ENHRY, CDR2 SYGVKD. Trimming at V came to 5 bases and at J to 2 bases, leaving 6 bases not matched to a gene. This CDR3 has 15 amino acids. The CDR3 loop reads CAISTGTGEAYEQYF. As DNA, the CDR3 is TGTGCCATCAGTACCGGGACAGGGGAGGCCTACGAGCAGTACTTC.

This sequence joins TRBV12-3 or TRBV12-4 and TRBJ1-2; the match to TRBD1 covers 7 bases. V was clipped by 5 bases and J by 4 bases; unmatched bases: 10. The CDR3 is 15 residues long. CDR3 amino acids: CASSRIQGPVYGYTF. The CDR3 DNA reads TGTGCCAGCAGTAGAATACAGGGGCCTGTCTATGGCTACACCTTC.

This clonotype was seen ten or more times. CDR3 nucleotides: TGCAGCGTTGAAGTAGGGTACTATGGCTACACCTTC. Its translation: CSVEVGYYGYTF. The rearrangement uses TRBV29-1 and TRBJ1-2; D gene unclear. Germline CDR1 SQVTM, CDR2 ANQGSEA. The V end lost 1 base, the J end lost 3 bases, and 6 bases lay between the germline ends. This CDR3 region has 12 residues.

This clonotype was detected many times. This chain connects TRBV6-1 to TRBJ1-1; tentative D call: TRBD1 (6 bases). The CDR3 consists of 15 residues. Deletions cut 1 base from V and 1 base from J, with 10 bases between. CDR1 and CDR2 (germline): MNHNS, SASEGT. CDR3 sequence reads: CASSEGPGANTEAFF. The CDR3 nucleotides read TGTGCCAGCAGTGAAGGTCCAGGGGCGAACACTGAAGCTTTCTTT.

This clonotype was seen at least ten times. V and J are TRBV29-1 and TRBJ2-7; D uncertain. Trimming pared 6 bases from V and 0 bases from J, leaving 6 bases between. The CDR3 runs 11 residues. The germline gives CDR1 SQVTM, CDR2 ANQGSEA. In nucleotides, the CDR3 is TGCAGCGTCACCTCCTCCTACGAGCAGTACTTC. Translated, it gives CSVTSSYEQYF.